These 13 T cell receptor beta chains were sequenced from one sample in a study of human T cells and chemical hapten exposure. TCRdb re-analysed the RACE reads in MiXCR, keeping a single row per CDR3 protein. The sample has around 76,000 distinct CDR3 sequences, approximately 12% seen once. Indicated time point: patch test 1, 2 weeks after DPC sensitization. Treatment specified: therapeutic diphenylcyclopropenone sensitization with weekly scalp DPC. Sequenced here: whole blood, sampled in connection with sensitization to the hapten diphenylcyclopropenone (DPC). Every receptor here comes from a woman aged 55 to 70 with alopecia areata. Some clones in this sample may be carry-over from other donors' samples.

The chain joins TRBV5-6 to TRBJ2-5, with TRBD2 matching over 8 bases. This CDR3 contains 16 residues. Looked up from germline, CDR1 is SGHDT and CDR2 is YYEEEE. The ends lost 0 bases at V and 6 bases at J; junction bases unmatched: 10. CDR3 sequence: CASSLVGASGQKTQYF. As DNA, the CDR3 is TGTGCCAGCAGCTTGGTCGGGGCTAGCGGGCAGAAGACCCAGTACTTC.

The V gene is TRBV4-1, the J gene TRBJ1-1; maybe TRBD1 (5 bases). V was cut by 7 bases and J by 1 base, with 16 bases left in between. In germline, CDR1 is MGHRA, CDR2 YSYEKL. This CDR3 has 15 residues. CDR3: CASNPNPGWNTEAFF. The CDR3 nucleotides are TGCGCCAGCAACCCGAACCCAGGGTGGAACACTGAAGCTTTCTTT.

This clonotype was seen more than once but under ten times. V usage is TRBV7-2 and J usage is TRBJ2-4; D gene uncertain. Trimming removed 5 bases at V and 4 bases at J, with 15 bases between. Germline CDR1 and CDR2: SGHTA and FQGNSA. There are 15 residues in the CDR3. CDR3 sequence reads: CASSPTKNTKNIQYF. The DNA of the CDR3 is TGTGCCAGCAGCCCCACAAAAAACACAAAAAACATTCAGTACTTC.

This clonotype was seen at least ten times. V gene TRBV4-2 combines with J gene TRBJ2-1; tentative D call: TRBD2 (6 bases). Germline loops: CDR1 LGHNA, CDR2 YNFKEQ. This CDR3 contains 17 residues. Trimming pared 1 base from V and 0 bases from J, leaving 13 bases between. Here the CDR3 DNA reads TGTGCCAGCAGCCAAGGGGGACTCCCTAGCTCCTACAATGAGCAGTTCTTC. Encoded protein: CASSQGGLPSSYNEQFF.

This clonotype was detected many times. The CDR3 DNA is TGTGCCAGTAGTTTAGCGGGGGTCCAAGAGACCCAGTACTTC. Translating gives CASSLAGVQETQYF. The rearrangement uses TRBV19 and TRBJ2-5; 9 bases line up with TRBD2. CDR3 length equals 14 residues. V dropped 5 bases and J dropped 1; count of bases not matched to a gene: 2. Germline-derived CDR1 and CDR2 are LNHDA and SQIVND (reference sequence).

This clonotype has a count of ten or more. The CDR3 DNA follows: TGTGCCAGCGGGGCTAGCGGGGGACCCAATGAGCAGTTCTTC. Its translation: CASGASGGPNEQFF. V usage is TRBV6-6 and J usage is TRBJ2-1; 10 bases are shared with TRBD2. Germline V gives CDR1 MNHNY, CDR2 SVGAGI (reference sequence). The J segment lost 6 bases and the V segment lost 8 bases, leaving 7 bases of the junction unmatched. This CDR3 comprises 14 residues.

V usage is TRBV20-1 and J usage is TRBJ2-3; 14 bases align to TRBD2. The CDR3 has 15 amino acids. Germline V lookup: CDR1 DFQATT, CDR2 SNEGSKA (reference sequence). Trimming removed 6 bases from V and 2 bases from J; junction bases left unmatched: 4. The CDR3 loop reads CSARTSGGTTDTQYF. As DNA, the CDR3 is TGCAGTGCAAGGACTAGCGGGGGGACCACAGATACGCAGTATTTT.

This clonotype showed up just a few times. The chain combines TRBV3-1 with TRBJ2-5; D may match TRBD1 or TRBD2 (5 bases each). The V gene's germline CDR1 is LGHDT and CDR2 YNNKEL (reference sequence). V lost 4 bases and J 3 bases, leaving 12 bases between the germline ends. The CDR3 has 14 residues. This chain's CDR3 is CASSPGTAKETQYF. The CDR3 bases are TGTGCCAGCAGCCCCGGGACGGCGAAAGAGACCCAGTACTTC.

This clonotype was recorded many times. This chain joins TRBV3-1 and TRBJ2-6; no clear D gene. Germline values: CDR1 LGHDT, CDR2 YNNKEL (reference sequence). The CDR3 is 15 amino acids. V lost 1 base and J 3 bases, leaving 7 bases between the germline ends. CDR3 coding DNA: TGTGCCAGCAGCCAAGCCCTTATTGGGGCCAACGTCCTGACTTTC. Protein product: CASSQALIGANVLTF.

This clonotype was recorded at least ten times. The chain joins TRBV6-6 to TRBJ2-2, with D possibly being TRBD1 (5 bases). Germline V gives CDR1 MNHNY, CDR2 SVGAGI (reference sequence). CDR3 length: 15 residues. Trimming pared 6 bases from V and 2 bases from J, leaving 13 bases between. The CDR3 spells CASSHSDRNTGELFF. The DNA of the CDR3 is TGTGCCAGCAGCCATTCCGACAGAAACACCGGGGAGCTGTTTTTT.

The CDR3 reads CASRTLGANTEAFF. For the CDR3, the DNA is TGTGCCAGCCGAACCCTCGGGGCGAACACTGAAGCTTTCTTT. The V call is TRBV19, the J call TRBJ1-1; tentatively, D is TRBD1 (5 bases). V dropped 9 bases and J dropped 1 base, with 15 bases sitting between them. The CDR3 totals 14 residues. The germline gives CDR1 LNHDA, CDR2 SQIVND (reference sequence).

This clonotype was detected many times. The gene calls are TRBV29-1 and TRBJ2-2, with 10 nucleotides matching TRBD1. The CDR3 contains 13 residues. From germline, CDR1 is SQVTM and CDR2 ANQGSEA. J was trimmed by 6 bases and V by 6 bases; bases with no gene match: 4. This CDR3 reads CSVPGQGSGELFF. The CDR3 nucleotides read TGCAGCGTACCGGGACAGGGGTCCGGGGAGCTGTTTTTT.

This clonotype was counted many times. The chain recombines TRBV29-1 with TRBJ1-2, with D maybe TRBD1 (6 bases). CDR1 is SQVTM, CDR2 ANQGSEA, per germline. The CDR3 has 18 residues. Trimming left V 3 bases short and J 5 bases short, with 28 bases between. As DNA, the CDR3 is TGCAGCGTTGATCGGGGAAAAGCCGGTATGGGGGGCGCTTATGGCTACACCTTC. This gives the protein CSVDRGKAGMGGAYGYTF.